Listed below are T cell receptor beta chains from one sample, sequenced in a study of blood T cell repertoires in COVID-19. The repertoire was sequenced with immunoSEQ multiplex PCR; TCRdb's copy has only in-frame clones and lacks some. There are 95,000 to 150,000 clones in the sample; 86% occur only once, and less than 5% lies in the top ten. The sequencing sample was made of peripheral blood. All receptors derive from a man between 35 and 55 years old with acute or convalescent COVID-19. Both conserved end residues are part of each CDR3. A D gene is named only where the DNA matches it firmly.

v_call: TRBV5-4; j_call: TRBJ1-1; d_call: NA; cdr3_nt: TGTGCCAGCCAATTTCCGGGACAAGGGGACACTGAAGCTTTCTTT; cdr3_aa: CASQFPGQGDTEAFF
v_call: TRBV7-7; j_call: TRBJ1-2; d_call: NA; cdr3_nt: TGTGCTAGCAGCCCTCGCGCGGGGAGCCCCTATGGCTACACCTTC; cdr3_aa: CASSPRAGSPYGYTF
v_call: TRBV19; j_call: TRBJ2-1; d_call: NA; cdr3_nt: TGTGCCAGTAGTCCCCGTAGTTACAATGAGCAGTTCTTC; cdr3_aa: CASSPRSYNEQFF
v_call: TRBV30; j_call: TRBJ1-6; d_call: NA; cdr3_nt: TGTGCCTATAGGCCGGCTAGATCTACCCGGTCCCTCCACTTT; cdr3_aa: CAYRPARSTRSLHF
v_call: TRBV29-1; j_call: TRBJ2-2; d_call: NA; cdr3_nt: TGCAGCGTTAGAGGGAACACCGGGGAGCTGTTTTTT; cdr3_aa: CSVRGNTGELFF
v_call: TRBV7-2; j_call: TRBJ1-2; d_call: TRBD1; cdr3_nt: TGTGCCAGCACCACCGAGGGGGACAGGGGTTTATATGGCTACACCTTC; cdr3_aa: CASTTEGDRGLYGYTF
v_call: TRBV2; j_call: TRBJ2-2; d_call: NA; cdr3_nt: TGTGCCAGCAGTGATCCAGGGGAGCTGTTTTTT; cdr3_aa: CASSDPGELFF
v_call: TRBV9; j_call: TRBJ2-5; d_call: NA; cdr3_nt: TGTGCCAGCACCCCCCAGGCCGCCCAAGAGACCCAGTACTTC; cdr3_aa: CASTPQAAQETQYF
v_call: TRBV3-1/TRBV3-2; j_call: TRBJ1-2; d_call: TRBD1; cdr3_nt: TGTGCCAGCAGCCAAGGGACAGGGACCTACTATGGCTACACCTTC; cdr3_aa: CASSQGTGTYYGYTF
v_call: TRBV5-1; j_call: TRBJ2-1; d_call: NA; cdr3_nt: TGCGCCAGCAAGAACCCCGGAGCCAACAATGAGCAGTTCTTC; cdr3_aa: CASKNPGANNEQFF
v_call: TRBV19; j_call: TRBJ2-1; d_call: NA; cdr3_nt: TGTGCCAGTAGTTTACAGGGCCCCTACAATGAGCAGTTCTTC; cdr3_aa: CASSLQGPYNEQFF
v_call: TRBV4-1; j_call: TRBJ1-2; d_call: NA; cdr3_nt: TGCGCCAGCAGTCGACTGATTAACTATGGCTACACCTTC; cdr3_aa: CASSRLINYGYTF
v_call: TRBV7-2; j_call: TRBJ1-1; d_call: NA; cdr3_nt: TGTGCCAGCAGCTTAGGACAGTACACTGAAGCTTTCTTT; cdr3_aa: CASSLGQYTEAFF
v_call: TRBV28; j_call: TRBJ1-1; d_call: NA; cdr3_nt: TGTGCCAGCAGTCAGACAGGCCAGGTAGGCACTGAAGCTTTCTTT; cdr3_aa: CASSQTGQVGTEAFF